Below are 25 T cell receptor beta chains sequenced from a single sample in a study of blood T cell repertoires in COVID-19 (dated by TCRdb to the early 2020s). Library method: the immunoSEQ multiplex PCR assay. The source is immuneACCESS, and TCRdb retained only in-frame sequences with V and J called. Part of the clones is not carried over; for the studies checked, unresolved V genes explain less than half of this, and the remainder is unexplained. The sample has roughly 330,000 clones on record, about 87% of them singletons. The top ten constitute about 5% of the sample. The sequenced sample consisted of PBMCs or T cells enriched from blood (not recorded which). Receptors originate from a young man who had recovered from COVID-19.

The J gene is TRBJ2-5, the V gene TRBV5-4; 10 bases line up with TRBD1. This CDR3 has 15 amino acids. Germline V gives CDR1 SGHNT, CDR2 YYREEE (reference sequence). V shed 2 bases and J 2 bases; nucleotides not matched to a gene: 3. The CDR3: CASSLPDRGQETQYF. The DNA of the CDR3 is TGTGCCAGCAGCTTACCGGACAGGGGGCAAGAGACCCAGTACTTC.

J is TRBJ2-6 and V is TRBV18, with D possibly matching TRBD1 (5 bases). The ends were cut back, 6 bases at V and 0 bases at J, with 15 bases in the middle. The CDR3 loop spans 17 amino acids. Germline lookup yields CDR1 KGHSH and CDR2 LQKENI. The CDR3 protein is CASSVDRAPSGANVLTF. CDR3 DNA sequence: TGTGCCAGCTCCGTAGACAGAGCTCCCTCTGGGGCCAACGTCCTGACTTTC.

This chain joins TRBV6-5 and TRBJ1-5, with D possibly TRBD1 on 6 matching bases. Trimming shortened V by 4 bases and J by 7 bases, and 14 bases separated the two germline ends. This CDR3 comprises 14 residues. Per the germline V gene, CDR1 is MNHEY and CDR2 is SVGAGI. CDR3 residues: CASSSQGREQPQHF. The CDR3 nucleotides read TGTGCCAGCAGTTCCCAGGGGAGGGAACAGCCCCAGCATTTT.

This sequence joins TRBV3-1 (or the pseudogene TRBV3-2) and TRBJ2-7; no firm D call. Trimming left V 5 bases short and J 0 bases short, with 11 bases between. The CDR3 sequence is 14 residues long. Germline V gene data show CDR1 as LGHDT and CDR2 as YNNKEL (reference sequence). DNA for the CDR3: TGTGCCAGCAGCTACGAGCTTACCTCCTACGAGCAGTACTTC. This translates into CASSYELTSYEQYF.

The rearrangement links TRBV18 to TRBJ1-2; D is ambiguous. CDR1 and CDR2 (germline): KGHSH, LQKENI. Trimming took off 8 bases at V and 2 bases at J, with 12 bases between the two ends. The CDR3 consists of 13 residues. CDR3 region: CASRREGNYGYTF. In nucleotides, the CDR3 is TGTGCCAGCCGCCGGGAGGGAAACTATGGCTACACCTTC.

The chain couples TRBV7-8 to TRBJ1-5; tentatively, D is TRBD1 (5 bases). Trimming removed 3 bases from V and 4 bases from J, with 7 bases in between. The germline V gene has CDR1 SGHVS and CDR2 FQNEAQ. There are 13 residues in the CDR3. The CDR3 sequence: CASSFDSNQPQHF. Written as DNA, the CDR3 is TGTGCCAGCAGCTTCGACAGTAATCAGCCCCAGCATTTT.

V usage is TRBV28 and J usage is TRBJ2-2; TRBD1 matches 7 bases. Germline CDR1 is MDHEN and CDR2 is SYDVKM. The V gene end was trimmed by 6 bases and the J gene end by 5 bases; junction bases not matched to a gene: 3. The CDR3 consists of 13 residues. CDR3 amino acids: CASRRQGTGELFF. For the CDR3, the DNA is TGTGCCAGCAGGCGACAGGGTACCGGGGAGCTGTTTTTT. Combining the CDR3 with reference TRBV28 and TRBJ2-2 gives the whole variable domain DVKVTQSSRYLVKRTGEKVFLECVQDMDHENMFWYRQDPGLGLRLIYFSYDVKMKEKGDIPEGYSVSREKKERFSLILESASTNQTSMYLCASRRQGTGELFFGEGSRLTVL.

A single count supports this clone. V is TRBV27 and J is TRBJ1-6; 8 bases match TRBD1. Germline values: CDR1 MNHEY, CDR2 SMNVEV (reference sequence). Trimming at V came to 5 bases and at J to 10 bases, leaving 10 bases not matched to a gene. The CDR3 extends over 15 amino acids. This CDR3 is CASSPLDRVNSPLHF. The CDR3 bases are TGTGCCAGCAGTCCGTTGGACAGGGTGAACTCACCCCTCCACTTT.

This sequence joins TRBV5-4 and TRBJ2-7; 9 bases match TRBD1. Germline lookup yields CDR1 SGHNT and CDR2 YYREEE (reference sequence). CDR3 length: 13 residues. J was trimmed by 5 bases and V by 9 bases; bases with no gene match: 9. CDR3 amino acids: CATKYRGRDEQYF. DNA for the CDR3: TGTGCCACCAAGTACAGGGGGCGGGACGAGCAGTACTTC. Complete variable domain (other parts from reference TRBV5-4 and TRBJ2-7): ETGVTQSPTHLIKTRGQQVTLRCSSQSGHNTVSWYQQALGQGPQFIFQYYREEENGRGNFPPRFSGLQFPNYSSELNVNALELDDSALYLCATKYRGRDEQYFGPGTRLTVT.

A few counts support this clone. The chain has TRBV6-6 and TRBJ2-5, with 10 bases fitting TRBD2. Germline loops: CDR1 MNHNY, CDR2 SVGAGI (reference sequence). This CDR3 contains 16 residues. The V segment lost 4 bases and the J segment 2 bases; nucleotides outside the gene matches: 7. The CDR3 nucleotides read TGTGCCAGCAGTTCTATATCAGCGGGGGGGCAAGAGACCCAGTACTTC. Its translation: CASSSISAGGQETQYF.

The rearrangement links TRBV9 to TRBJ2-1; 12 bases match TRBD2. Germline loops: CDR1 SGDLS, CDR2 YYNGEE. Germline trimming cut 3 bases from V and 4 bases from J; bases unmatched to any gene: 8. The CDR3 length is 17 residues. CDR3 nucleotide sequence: TGTGCCAGCAGCGATCCCCCGGGACTAGCGGGTTACAATGAGCAGTTCTTC. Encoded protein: CASSDPPGLAGYNEQFF.

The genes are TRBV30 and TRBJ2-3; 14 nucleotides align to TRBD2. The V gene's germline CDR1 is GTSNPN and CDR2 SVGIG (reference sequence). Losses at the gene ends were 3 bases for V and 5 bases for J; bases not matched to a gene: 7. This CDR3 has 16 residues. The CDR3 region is CAWSLGLAGVGDTQYF. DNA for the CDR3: TGTGCCTGGAGCTTGGGACTAGCGGGGGTAGGAGATACGCAGTATTTT.

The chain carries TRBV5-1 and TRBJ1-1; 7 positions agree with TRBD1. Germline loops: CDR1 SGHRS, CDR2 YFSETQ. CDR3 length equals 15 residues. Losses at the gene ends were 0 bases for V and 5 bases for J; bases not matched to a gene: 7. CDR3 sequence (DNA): TGCGCCAGCAGCTTGGCTCAGGGGGAATGGACTGAAGCTTTCTTT. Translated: CASSLAQGEWTEAFF.

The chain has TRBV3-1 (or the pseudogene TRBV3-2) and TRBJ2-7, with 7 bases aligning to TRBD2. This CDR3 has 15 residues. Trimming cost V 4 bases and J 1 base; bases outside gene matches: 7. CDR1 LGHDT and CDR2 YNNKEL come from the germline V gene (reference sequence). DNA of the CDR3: TGTGCCAGCAGCCTCGGGGGGACCCTTTCCTACGAGCAGTACTTC. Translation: CASSLGGTLSYEQYF.

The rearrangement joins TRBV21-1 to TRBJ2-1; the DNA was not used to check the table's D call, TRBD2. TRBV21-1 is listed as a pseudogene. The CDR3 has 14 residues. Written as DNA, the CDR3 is TGTGCCAGCAGCATCGGGATTTCCTACAATGAGCAGTTCTTC. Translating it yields CASSIGISYNEQFF.

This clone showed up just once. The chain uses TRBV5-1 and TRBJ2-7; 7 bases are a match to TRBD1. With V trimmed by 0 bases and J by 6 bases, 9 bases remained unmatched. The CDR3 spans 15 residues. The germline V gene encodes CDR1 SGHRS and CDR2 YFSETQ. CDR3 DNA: TGCGCCAGCAGCTTGGCCGGGACAGATTTCGGCGAGCAGTACTTC. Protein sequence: CASSLAGTDFGEQYF.

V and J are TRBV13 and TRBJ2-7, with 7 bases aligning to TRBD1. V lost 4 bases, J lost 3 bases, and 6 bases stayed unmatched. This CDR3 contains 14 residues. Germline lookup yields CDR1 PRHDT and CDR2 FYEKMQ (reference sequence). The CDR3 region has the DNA TGTGCCAGCAGCTCAGACACAGGGGACTACGAGCAGTACTTC. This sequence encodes CASSSDTGDYEQYF.

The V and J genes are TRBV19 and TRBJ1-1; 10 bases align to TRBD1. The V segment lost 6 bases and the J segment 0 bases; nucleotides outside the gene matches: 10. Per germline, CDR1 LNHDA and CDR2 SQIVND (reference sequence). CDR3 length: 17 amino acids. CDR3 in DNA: TGTGCCAGTAGACCCGGGACAGGGGAGCCCATGAACACTGAAGCTTTCTTT. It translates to CASRPGTGEPMNTEAFF.

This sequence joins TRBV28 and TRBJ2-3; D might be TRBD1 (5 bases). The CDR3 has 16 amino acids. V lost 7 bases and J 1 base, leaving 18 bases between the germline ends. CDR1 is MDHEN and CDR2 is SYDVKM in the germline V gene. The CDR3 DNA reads TGTGCCAGCATCCAAACGGTAGGGGCCGGCACAGATACGCAGTATTTT. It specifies CASIQTVGAGTDTQYF.

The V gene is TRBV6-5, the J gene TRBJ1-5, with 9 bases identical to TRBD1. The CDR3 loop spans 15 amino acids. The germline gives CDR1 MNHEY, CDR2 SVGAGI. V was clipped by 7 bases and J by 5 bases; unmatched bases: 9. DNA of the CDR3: TGTGCCAGCACCATACCGGGGACAGGGTATCAGCCCCAGCATTTT. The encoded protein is CASTIPGTGYQPQHF.

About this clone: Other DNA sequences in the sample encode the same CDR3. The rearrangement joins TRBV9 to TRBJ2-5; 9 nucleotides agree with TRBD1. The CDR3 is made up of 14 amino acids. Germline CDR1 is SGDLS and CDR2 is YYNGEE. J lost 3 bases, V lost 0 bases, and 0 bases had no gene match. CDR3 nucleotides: TGTGCCAGCAGCGTAGGGACAGGGGAAGAGACCCAGTACTTC. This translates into CASSVGTGEETQYF.

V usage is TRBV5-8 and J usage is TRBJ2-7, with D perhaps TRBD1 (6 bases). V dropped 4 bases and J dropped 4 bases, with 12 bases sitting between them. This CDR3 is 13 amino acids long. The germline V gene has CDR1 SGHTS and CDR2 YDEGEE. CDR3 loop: CASSTRTEYEQYF. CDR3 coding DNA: TGTGCCAGCAGCACTCGGACAGAGTACGAGCAGTACTTC.

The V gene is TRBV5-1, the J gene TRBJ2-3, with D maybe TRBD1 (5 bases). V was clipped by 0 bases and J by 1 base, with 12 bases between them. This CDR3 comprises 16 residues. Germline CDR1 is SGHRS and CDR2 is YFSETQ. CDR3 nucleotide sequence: TGCGCCAGCAGCTTGGGGGGCCACAGCCGCACAGATACGCAGTATTTT. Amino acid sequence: CASSLGGHSRTDTQYF.

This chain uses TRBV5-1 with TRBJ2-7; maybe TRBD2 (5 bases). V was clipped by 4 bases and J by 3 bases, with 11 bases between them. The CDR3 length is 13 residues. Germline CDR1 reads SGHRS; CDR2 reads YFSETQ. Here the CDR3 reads CASSNHGNYEQYF. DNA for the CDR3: TGCGCCAGCAGCAACCACGGGAACTACGAGCAGTACTTC.

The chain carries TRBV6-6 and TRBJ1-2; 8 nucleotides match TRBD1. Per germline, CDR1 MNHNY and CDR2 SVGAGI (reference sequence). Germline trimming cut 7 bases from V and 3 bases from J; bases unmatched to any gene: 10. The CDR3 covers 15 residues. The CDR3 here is CASTIHRQGYYGYTF. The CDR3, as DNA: TGTGCCAGCACCATACACCGACAGGGGTACTATGGCTACACCTTC.